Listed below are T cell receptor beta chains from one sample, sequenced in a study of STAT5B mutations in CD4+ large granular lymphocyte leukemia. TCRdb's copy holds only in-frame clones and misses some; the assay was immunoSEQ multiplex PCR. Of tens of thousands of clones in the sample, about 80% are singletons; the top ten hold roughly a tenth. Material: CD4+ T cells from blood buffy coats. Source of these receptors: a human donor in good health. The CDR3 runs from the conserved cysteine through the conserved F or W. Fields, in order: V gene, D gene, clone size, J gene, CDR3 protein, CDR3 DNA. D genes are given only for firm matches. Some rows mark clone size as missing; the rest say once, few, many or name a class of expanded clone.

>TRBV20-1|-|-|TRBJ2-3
CSASTDTQYF
TGCAGTGCCAGTACAGATACGCAGTATTTT
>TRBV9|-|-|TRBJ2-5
CASSVDGRDTTGETQYF
TGTGCCAGCAGCGTAGATGGCCGGGACACCACTGGAGAGACCCAGTACTTC
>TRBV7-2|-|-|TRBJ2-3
CASNALARAAQYF
TGTGCCAGCAACGCCCTAGCGCGGGCAGCGCAGTATTTT
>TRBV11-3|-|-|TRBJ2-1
CASSLVSVGGRDEQFF
TGTGCCAGCAGCTTAGTATCCGTGGGAGGCAGGGATGAGCAGTTCTTC
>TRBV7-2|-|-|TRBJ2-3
CASSLGVSSYTDTQYF
TGTGCCAGCAGCTTAGGGGTCAGCTCTTACACAGATACGCAGTATTTT
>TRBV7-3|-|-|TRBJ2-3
CASSLGPNGFTDTQYF
TGTGCCAGCAGCTTAGGGCCGAACGGCTTCACAGATACGCAGTATTTT
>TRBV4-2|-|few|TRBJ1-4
CASSPSGWANEKLFF
TGTGCCAGCAGCCCTTCAGGGTGGGCTAATGAAAAACTGTTTTTT
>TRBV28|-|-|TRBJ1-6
CASTRTVLSYNSPLHF
TGTGCCAGCACCCGGACAGTTCTCTCCTATAATTCACCCCTCCACTTT
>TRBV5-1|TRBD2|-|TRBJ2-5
CASSQGLAGGRETQYF
TGCGCCAGCAGCCAAGGACTAGCGGGGGGGCGGGAGACCCAGTACTTC
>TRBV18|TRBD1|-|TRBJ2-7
CASSLGQPQYEQYF
TGTGCCAGCTCACTGGGACAGCCCCAGTACGAGCAGTACTTC
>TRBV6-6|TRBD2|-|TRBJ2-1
CASSYLLAESVEQFF
TGTGCCAGCAGTTACCTTCTAGCGGAGTCAGTAGAGCAGTTCTTC
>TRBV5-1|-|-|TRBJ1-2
CASSLLGSGYGYTF
TGCGCCAGCAGCTTGCTAGGGAGCGGCTATGGCTACACCTTC
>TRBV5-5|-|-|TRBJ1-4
CASSSPGPKGEKLFF
TGTGCCAGCAGCTCCCCGGGTCCCAAGGGTGAAAAACTGTTTTTT
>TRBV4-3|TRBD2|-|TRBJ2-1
CASSQDTGGSEQFF
TGCGCCAGCAGCCAAGATACGGGGGGGAGTGAGCAGTTCTTC
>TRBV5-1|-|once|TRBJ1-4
CASSLTGTDEKLFF
TGCGCCAGCAGCTTGACAGGGACTGATGAAAAACTGTTTTTT
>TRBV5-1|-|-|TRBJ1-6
CASSLEGTPNNSPLHF
TGCGCCAGCAGCTTGGAAGGAACCCCAAATAATTCACCCCTCCACTTT
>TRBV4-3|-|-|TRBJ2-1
CASSQGGRSSYNEQFF
TGCGCCAGCAGCCAAGGGGGAAGGAGCTCCTACAATGAGCAGTTCTTC
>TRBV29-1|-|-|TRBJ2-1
CSVLQGSSYNEQFF
TGCAGCGTTCTACAAGGCAGCTCCTACAATGAGCAGTTCTTC
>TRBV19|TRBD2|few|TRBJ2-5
CASSTTGLAGGWGRQETQYF
TGTGCCAGTAGCACCACTGGACTAGCGGGAGGTTGGGGCCGACAAGAGACCCAGTACTTC
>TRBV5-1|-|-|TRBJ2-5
CASSPEGAGKTQYF
TGCGCCAGCAGCCCGGAAGGAGCTGGGAAGACCCAGTACTTC
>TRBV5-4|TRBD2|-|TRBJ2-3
CASAPGGRGADTQYF
TGTGCCAGCGCTCCAGGCGGGAGAGGGGCAGATACGCAGTATTTT
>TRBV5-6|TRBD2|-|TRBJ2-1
CASSLILAGHAYNEQFF
TGTGCCAGCAGCTTGATCCTAGCGGGACATGCCTACAATGAGCAGTTCTTC
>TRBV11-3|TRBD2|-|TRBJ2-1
CASSFGLAGGRREQFF
TGTGCCAGCAGCTTCGGACTAGCGGGAGGGCGGCGCGAGCAGTTCTTC
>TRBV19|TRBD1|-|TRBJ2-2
CASSTRQGGGELFF
TGTGCCAGTAGTACCCGACAGGGTGGTGGGGAGCTGTTTTTT
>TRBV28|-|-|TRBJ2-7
CASSIGGYEQYF
TGTGCCAGCAGCATCGGAGGGTACGAGCAGTACTTC
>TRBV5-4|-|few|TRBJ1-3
CASSMDRGNTIYF
TGTGCCAGCAGCATGGACCGTGGAAACACCATATATTTT
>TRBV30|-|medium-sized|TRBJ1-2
CAWSSRAQGYGYTF
TGTGCCTGGAGTAGCAGGGCCCAGGGCTATGGCTACACCTTC
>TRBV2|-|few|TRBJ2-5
CASSSGRIAGETQYF
TGTGCCAGCAGCTCGGGCCGTATTGCCGGGGAGACCCAGTACTTC
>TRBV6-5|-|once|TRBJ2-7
CASSYEYEQYF
TGTGCCAGCAGTTACGAGTACGAGCAGTACTTC
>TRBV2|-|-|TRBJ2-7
CASSEAWSGYTYEQYF
TGTGCCAGCAGTGAAGCATGGAGCGGTTACACCTACGAGCAGTACTTC
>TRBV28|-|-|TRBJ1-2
CASSLTAGVNGYTF
TGTGCCAGCAGTTTAACTGCGGGGGTGAATGGCTACACCTTC
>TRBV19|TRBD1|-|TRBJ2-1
CASSITRTGGRNEQFF
TGTGCCAGTAGTATAACCCGGACAGGGGGGAGGAATGAGCAGTTCTTC